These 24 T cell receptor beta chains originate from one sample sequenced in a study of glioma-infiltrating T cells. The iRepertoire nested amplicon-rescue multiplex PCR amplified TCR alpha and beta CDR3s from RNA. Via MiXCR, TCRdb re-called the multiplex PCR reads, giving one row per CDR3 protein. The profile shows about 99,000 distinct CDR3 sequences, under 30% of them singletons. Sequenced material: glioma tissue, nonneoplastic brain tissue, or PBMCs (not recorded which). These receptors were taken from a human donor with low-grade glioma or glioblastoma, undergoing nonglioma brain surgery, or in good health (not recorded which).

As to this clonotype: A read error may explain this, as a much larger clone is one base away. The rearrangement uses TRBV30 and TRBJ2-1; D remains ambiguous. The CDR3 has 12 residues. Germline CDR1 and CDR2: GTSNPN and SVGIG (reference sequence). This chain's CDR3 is CALSYGPNEQFF. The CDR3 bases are TGTGCCTTGAGTTACGGGCCTAATGAGCAGTTCTTC.

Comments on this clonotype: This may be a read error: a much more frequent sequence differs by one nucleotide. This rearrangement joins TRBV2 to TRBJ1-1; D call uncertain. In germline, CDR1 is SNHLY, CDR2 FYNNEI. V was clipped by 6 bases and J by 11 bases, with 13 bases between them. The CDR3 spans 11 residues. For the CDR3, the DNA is TGTGCCAGCAGCTTAAAGGTGGTGGCTTTCTTT. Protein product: CASSLKVVAFF.

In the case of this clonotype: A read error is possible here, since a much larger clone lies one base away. The CDR3 protein is CASSPYGTSSTDTQYF. The CDR3 DNA sequence: TGTGCCAGCAGTCCCTACGGGACTAGCTCCACAGATACGCAGTATTTT. V gene TRBV28 combines with J gene TRBJ2-3, with 9 bases aligning to TRBD2. From germline, CDR1 is MDHEN and CDR2 SYDVKM. The CDR3 extends over 16 amino acids. Trimming at V came to 5 bases and at J to 2 bases, leaving 8 bases not matched to a gene.

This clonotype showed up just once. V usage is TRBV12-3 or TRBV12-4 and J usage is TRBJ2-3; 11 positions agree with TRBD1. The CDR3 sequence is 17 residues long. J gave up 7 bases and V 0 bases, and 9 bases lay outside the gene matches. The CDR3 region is CASSLAMGTGGTNTQYF. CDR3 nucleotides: TGTGCCAGCAGTTTAGCAATGGGGACAGGGGGAACAAATACGCAGTATTTT.

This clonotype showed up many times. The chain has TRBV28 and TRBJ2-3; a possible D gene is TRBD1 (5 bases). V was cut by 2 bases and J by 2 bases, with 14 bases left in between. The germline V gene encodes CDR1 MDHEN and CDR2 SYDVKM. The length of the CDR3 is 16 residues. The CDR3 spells CASSLGAGLNTDTQYF. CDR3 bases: TGTGCCAGCAGTTTAGGGGCAGGGCTGAACACAGATACGCAGTATTTT.

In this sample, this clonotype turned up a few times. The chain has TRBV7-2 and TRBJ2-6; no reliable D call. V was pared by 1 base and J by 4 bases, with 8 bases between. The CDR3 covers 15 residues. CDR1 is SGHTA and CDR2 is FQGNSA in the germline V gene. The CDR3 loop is CASSLGNWGANVLTF. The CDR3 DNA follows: TGTGCCAGCAGCTTAGGCAATTGGGGGGCCAACGTCCTGACTTTC.

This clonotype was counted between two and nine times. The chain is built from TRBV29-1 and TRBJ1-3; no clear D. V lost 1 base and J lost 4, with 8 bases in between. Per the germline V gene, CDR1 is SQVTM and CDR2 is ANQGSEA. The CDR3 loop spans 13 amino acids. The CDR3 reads CSVEGSAGNTIYF. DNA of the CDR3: TGCAGCGTTGAAGGCAGTGCCGGAAACACCATATATTTT.

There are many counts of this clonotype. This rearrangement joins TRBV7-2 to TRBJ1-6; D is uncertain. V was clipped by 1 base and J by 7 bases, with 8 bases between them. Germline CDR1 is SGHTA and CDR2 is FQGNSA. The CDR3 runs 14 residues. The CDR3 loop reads CASSLGVPNSPLHF. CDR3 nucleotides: TGTGCCAGCAGCTTAGGGGTCCCAAATTCACCCCTCCACTTT. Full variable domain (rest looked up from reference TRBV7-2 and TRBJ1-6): GAGVSQSPSNKVTEKGKDVELRCDPISGHTALYWYRQSLGQGLEFLIYFQGNSAPDKSGLPSDRFSAERTGGSVSTLTIQRTQQEDSAVYLCASSLGVPNSPLHFGNGTRLTVT.

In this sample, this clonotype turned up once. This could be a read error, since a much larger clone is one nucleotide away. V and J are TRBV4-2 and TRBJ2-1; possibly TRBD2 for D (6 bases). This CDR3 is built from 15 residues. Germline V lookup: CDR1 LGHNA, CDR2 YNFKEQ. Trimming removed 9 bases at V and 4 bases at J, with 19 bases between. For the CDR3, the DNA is TGTGCCAGAACCGAAGGGACTGCAATGTACAATGAGCAGTTCTTC. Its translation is CARTEGTAMYNEQFF.

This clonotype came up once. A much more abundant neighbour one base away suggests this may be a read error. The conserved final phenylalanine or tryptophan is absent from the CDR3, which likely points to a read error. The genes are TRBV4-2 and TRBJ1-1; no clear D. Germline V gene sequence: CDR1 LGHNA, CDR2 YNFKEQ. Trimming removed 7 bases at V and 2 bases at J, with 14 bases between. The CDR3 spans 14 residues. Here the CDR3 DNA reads TGTGCCAGCAACCCACAGCGTGTCAACACTGAAGCTTTCATT. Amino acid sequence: CASNPQRVNTEAFI.

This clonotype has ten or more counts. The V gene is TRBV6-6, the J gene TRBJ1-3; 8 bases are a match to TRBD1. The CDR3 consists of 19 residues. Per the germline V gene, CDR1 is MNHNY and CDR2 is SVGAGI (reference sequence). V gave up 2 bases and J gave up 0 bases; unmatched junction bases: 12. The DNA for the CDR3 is TGTGCCAGCAGTTACCCGTCAGGGGGCTTGGTGACCTCTGGAAACACCATATATTTT. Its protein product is CASSYPSGGLVTSGNTIYF.

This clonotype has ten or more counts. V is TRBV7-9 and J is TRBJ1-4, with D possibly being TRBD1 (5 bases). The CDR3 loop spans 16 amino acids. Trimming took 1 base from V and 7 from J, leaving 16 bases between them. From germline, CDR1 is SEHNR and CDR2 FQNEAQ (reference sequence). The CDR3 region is CASSLGLGRDGEKLFF. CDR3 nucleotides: TGTGCCAGCAGCTTAGGGCTCGGCAGGGATGGTGAAAAACTGTTTTTT. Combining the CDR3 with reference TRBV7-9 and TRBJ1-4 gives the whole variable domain DTGVSQNPRHKITKRGQNVTFRCDPISEHNRLYWYRQTLGQGPEFLTYFQNEAQLEKSRLLSDRFSAERPKGSFSTLEIQRTEQGDSAMYLCASSLGLGRDGEKLFFGSGTQLSVL.

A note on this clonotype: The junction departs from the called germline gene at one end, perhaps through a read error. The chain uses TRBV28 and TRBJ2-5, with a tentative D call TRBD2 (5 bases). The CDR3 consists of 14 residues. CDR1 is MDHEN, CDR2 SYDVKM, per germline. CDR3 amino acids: CASSSPTGRETKYF. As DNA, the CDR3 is TGTGCCAGCAGTTCCCCCACGGGGAGAGAGACCAAGTACTTC.

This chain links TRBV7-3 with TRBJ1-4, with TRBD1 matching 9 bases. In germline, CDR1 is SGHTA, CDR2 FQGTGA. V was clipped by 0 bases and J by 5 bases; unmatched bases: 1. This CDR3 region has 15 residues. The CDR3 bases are TGTGCCAGCAGCTTAACAGGGACAGGGAATGAAAAACTGTTTTTT. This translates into CASSLTGTGNEKLFF.

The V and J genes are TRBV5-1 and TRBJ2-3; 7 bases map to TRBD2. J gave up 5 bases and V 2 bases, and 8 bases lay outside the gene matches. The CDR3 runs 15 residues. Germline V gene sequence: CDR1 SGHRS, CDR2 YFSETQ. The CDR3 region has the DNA TGCGCCAGCAGCTTAACAAACCCGGGGGGAGATACGCAGTATTTT. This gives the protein CASSLTNPGGDTQYF. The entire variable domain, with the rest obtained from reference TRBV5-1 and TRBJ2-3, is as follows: KAGVTQTPRYLIKTRGQQVTLSCSPISGHRSVSWYQQTPGQGLQFLFEYFSETQRNKGNFPGRFSGRQFSNSRSEMNVSTLELGDSALYLCASSLTNPGGDTQYFGPGTRLTVL.

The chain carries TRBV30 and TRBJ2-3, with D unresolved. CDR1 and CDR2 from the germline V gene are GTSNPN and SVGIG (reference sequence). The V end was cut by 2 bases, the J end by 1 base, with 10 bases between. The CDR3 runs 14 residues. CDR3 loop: CAWSLLDRTDTQYF. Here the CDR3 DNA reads TGTGCCTGGAGTTTACTGGACCGCACAGATACGCAGTATTTT.

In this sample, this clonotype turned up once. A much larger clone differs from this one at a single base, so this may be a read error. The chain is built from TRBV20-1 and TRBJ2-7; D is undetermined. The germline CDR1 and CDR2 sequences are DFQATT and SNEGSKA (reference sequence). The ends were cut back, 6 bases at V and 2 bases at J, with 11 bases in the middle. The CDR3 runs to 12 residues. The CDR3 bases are TGCAGTGCCCGCGACGGCCCCTACGAGCAGTACTTC. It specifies CSARDGPYEQYF.

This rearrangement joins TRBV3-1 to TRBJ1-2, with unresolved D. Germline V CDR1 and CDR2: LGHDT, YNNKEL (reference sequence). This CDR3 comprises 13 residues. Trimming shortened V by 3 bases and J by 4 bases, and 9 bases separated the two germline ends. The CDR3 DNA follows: TGTGCCAGCAGCCACGGGCCGATCTATGGCTACACCTTC. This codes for CASSHGPIYGYTF.

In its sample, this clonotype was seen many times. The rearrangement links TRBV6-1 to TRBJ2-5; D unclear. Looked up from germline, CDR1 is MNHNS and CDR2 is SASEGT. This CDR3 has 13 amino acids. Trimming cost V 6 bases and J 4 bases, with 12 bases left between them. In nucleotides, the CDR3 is TGTGCCAGCAGGTTCGCCAGACGAGAGACCCAGTACTTC. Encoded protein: CASRFARRETQYF.

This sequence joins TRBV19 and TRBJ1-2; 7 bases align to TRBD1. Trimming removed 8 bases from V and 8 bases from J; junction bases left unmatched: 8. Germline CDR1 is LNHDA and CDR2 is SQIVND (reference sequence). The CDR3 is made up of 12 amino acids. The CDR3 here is CASGRGLDGYTF. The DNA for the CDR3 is TGTGCCAGTGGAAGGGGGCTGGACGGCTACACCTTC.

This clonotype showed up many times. The CDR3 DNA reads TGTGCCAGCAGCCAGGGCGGGGGCGCAGATACGCAGTATTTT. It specifies CASSQGGGADTQYF. The rearrangement uses TRBV3-1 and TRBJ2-3; tentatively, D is TRBD2 (7 bases). V was shortened by 3 bases and J by 4 bases, with 11 bases between the two germline ends. CDR1 LGHDT and CDR2 YNNKEL come from the germline V gene (reference sequence). This CDR3 region has 14 residues.

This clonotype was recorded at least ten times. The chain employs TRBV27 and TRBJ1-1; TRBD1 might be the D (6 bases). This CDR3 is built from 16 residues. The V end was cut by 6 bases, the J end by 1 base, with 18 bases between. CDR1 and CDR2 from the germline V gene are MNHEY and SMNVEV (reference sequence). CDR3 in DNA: TGTGCCAGCAGCCCCAGGGGCGCTAGGGCGAACACTGAAGCTTTCTTT. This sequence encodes CASSPRGARANTEAFF.

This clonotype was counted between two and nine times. The CDR3, as DNA: TGTGCCATCAGTGACGGACAAGGGAATCAGCCCCAGCATTTT. As protein: CAISDGQGNQPQHF. This sequence joins TRBV10-3 and TRBJ1-5; TRBD1 might be the D (5 bases). CDR3 length equals 14 residues. The V end lost 3 bases, the J end lost 4 bases, and 10 bases lay between the germline ends. Germline-derived CDR1 and CDR2 are ENHRY and SYGVKD.

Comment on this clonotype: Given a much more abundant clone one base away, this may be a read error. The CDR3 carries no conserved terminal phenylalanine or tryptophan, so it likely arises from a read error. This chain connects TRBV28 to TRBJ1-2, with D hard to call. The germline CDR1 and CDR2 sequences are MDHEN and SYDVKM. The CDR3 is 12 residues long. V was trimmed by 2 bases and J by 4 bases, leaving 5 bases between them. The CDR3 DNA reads TGTGCCAGCAGTTTAGCGGGCTATGGCTACACCTTA. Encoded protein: CASSLAGYGYTL.